The 13 T cell receptor beta chains below all came from one sample that was sequenced in a study of shared clonotypes between healthy human individuals. TCRdb keeps only in-frame clones here, not all; method: immunoSEQ multiplex PCR. The table has 170,000 or so clones, approximately 60% seen once; the top ten hold more than 9%. Sequences were obtained from memory CD4+ T cells sorted from blood. Stated subset: CD45RA-negative fraction. The receptors here all came from a man aged 25 to 40 in good health.

With regard to this clone: Relative to the germline gene, one junction end is altered; a read error may explain this. The rearrangement joins TRBV6-5 to TRBJ2-4; D is perhaps TRBD2 (6 bases). There are 10 residues in the CDR3. CDR1 is MNHEY and CDR2 is SVGAGI in the germline V gene. The CDR3 loop reads CASSYPTGDF. The CDR3 region has the DNA TGTGCCAGCAGTTACCCCACGGGGGACTTC.

The rearrangement uses TRBV7-8 and TRBJ2-1; D gene uncertain. Germline V gene lookup returns CDR1 SGHVS and CDR2 FQNEAQ. There are 15 residues in the CDR3. Deletions cut 3 bases from V and 2 bases from J, with 11 bases between. CDR3 in amino acids: CASSFRIETYNEQFF. The CDR3, as DNA: TGTGCCAGCAGCTTTCGCATAGAGACCTACAATGAGCAGTTCTTC.

CDR3 nucleotide sequence: TGTGCCAGCAGGAAAATAACGGGAGGGCCCTACAATGAGCAGTTCTTC. Protein: CASRKITGGPYNEQFF. The chain combines TRBV6-6 with TRBJ2-1, with 8 bases identical to TRBD2. The J segment lost 2 bases and the V segment lost 6 bases, leaving 9 bases of the junction unmatched. Per germline, CDR1 MNHNY and CDR2 SVGAGI (reference sequence). This CDR3 region has 16 residues.

There are a few counts of this clone. The rearrangement joins TRBV6-1 to TRBJ2-5; D gene uncertain. This CDR3 is 13 amino acids long. Trimming removed 6 bases from V and 5 bases from J, with 13 bases in between. Germline loops: CDR1 MNHNS, CDR2 SASEGT. CDR3: CASREWSFETQYF. DNA of the CDR3: TGTGCCAGCAGAGAATGGTCCTTTGAGACCCAGTACTTC.

Concerning this clone: This may come from a read error, since a much larger clone is one base off. The chain carries TRBV10-2 and TRBJ2-5; D is ambiguous. Per germline, CDR1 WSHSY and CDR2 SAAADI. The CDR3 extends over 13 amino acids. The DNA for the CDR3 is TGCACCAGCAGTGTAAGGAGAGGAGAGACCCAGTACTTC. It specifies CTSSVRRGETQYF.

CDR3 protein: CASSLDQTGEETQYF. CDR3 DNA sequence: TGTGCCAGCAGCTTGGATCAGACAGGGGAAGAGACCCAGTACTTC. This rearrangement joins TRBV5-4 to TRBJ2-5; 8 bases align to TRBD1. The CDR3 extends over 15 amino acids. Germline V gene sequence: CDR1 SGHNT, CDR2 YYREEE (reference sequence). Trimming at V came to 0 bases and at J to 3 bases, leaving 4 bases not matched to a gene.

V usage is TRBV5-1 and J usage is TRBJ1-1; D is unresolved. V lost 4 bases, J lost 1 base, and 11 bases lay in between. CDR3 length: 14 residues. Per germline, CDR1 SGHRS and CDR2 YFSETQ. As DNA, the CDR3 is TGCGCCAGCAGCCCCCTATTAGGGAACACTGAAGCTTTCTTT. Translating it yields CASSPLLGNTEAFF. The variable domain in full, completed from reference TRBV5-1 and TRBJ1-1, reads KAGVTQTPRYLIKTRGQQVTLSCSPISGHRSVSWYQQTPGQGLQFLFEYFSETQRNKGNFPGRFSGRQFSNSRSEMNVSTLELGDSALYLCASSPLLGNTEAFFGQGTRLTVV.

This clone occurred many times. The CDR3 DNA follows: TGTGCCAGCAGTCCCAAACCGGTGGGTACGCAGTATTTT. Protein: CASSPKPVGTQYF. V is TRBV6-1 and J is TRBJ2-3, with unresolved D. V lost 5 bases to trimming and J lost 8 bases, with 14 bases between them. The CDR3 loop spans 13 amino acids. The germline V gene has CDR1 MNHNS and CDR2 SASEGT.

The count of this clone is one. The chain has TRBV18 and TRBJ2-3; D remains unclear. Trimming removed 0 bases at V and 3 bases at J, with 7 bases between. CDR1 KGHSH and CDR2 LQKENI come from the germline V gene. The CDR3 runs to 14 residues. CDR3 in amino acids: CASSPPPGTDTQYF. The CDR3 DNA reads TGTGCCAGCTCACCACCTCCCGGTACAGATACGCAGTATTTT.

The CDR3 DNA follows: TGTGCCAGCAGCTTAGTCACAGGGTCCTACAATGAGCAGTTCTTC. This gives the protein CASSLVTGSYNEQFF. The chain joins TRBV11-1 to TRBJ2-1; a weak D match, TRBD1 (6 bases). Trimming shortened V by 1 base and J by 1 base, and 8 bases separated the two germline ends. Germline CDR1 is SGHAT and CDR2 is FQDESV (reference sequence). The CDR3 is 15 residues long.

The chain couples TRBV27 to TRBJ1-3; D is unclear. V shed 4 bases and J shed 7 bases, with 11 bases lying between them. This CDR3 is built from 13 residues. Germline CDR1 MNHEY, CDR2 SMNVEV (reference sequence). The CDR3 reads CASSSSGMNTIYF. In DNA, the CDR3 is TGTGCCAGCAGTTCCTCGGGTATGAACACCATATATTTT.

In its sample, this clone was seen a few times. The chain links TRBV5-1 to TRBJ2-3; D uncertain. The CDR3 has 11 residues. Germline values: CDR1 SGHRS, CDR2 YFSETQ. V lost 0 bases and J lost 5, with 1 base in between. The CDR3 reads CASSLEDTQYF. CDR3 DNA: TGCGCCAGCAGCTTGGAAGATACGCAGTATTTT.

The rearrangement links TRBV5-4 to TRBJ1-2, with D unclear. The CDR3 is 14 residues long. The ends were cut back, 0 bases at V and 4 bases at J, with 10 bases in the middle. Germline assignment: CDR1 SGHNT and CDR2 YYREEE (reference sequence). CDR3 region: CASSLDRISYGYTF. The CDR3 DNA follows: TGTGCCAGCAGCTTGGACAGAATATCCTATGGCTACACCTTC.